This paragraph covers one T cell receptor (beta chain) sequence. Authors' data handling: Researchers report that nucleated cell counts were estimated from reference gene primer amplification. Clones were read by immunoSEQ multiplex PCR, and TCRdb kept only the in-frame ones, dropping some. That table furnishes V, J and clone size, whereas the DNA furnished D and trimming. This sample has roughly 150,000 clones, with about 86% found just once. V was pared by 2 bases and J by 5 bases, with 10 bases between. Germline V gene lookup returns CDR1 SGHTA and CDR2 FQGNSA. The CDR3 covers 13 residues. The sample comes from a study of blood T cell repertoires in COVID-19.

The chain has TRBV7-2 and TRBJ2-7; the D gene is possibly TRBD1 (6 bases). Sequencing was performed on peripheral blood. The source is a man between 65 and 85 years old with active or convalescent COVID-19. For the CDR3, the DNA is TGTGCCAGCAGCTTAAGGGGGTCTGACGAGCAGTACTTC. The encoded protein is CASSLRGSDEQYF. The variable domain in full, completed from reference TRBV7-2 and TRBJ2-7, reads GAGVSQSPSNKVTEKGKDVELRCDPISGHTALYWYRQSLGQGLEFLIYFQGNSAPDKSGLPSDRFSAERTGGSVSTLTIQRTQQEDSAVYLCASSLRGSDEQYFGPGTRLTVT.